The next 6 T cell receptor beta chains were all read from a single sample in a study of circulating and synovial CD4+ cells in juvenile arthritis. Using immunoSEQ multiplex PCR, the repertoire was profiled, and TCRdb retains in-frame clones only, with some absent. Among around 3,000 clones listed, more than 65% were seen once. Input material: CD4+ T cells from synovial fluid. The receptor source for this set is a human donor with juvenile idiopathic arthritis.

The chain recombines TRBV2 with TRBJ2-3, with a weak D call TRBD1 (7 bases). The CDR3 length is 12 residues. Trimming left V 4 bases short and J 6 bases short, with 8 bases between. Per germline, CDR1 SNHLY and CDR2 FYNNEI. This chain's CDR3 is CASSAGGDTQYF. As DNA, the CDR3 is TGTGCCAGCAGTGCAGGGGGGGATACGCAGTATTTT. Based on the CDR3 plus reference TRBV2 and TRBJ2-3, the full variable domain is EPEVTQTPSHQVTQMGQEVILRCVPISNHLYFYWYRQILGQKVEFLVSFYNNEISEKSEIFDDQFSVERPDGSNFTLKIRSTKLEDSAMYFCASSAGGDTQYFGPGTRLTVL.

The chain couples TRBV5-1 to TRBJ2-3; 16 bases fit TRBD2. V shed 4 bases, J shed 3 bases, and the junction held 5 bases outside the gene matches. CDR1 and CDR2 (germline): SGHRS, YFSETQ. This CDR3 is 17 amino acids long. The CDR3 region is CASSPGLAGGVTDTQYF. The CDR3, as DNA: TGCGCCAGCAGCCCGGGACTAGCGGGGGGGGTAACAGATACGCAGTATTTT. Full variable domain (rest looked up from reference TRBV5-1 and TRBJ2-3): KAGVTQTPRYLIKTRGQQVTLSCSPISGHRSVSWYQQTPGQGLQFLFEYFSETQRNKGNFPGRFSGRQFSNSRSEMNVSTLELGDSALYLCASSPGLAGGVTDTQYFGPGTRLTVL.

V is TRBV9 and J is TRBJ2-2, with 7 nucleotides matching TRBD2. Germline V gives CDR1 SGDLS, CDR2 YYNGEE. Trimming at V came to 3 bases and at J to 1 base, leaving 6 bases not matched to a gene. CDR3 size: 16 residues. Written as DNA, the CDR3 is TGTGCCAGCAGCGCGGGGACTAACCTGAACACCGGGGAGCTGTTTTTT. Residues: CASSAGTNLNTGELFF.

V is TRBV7-2 and J is TRBJ2-1; D is perhaps TRBD2 (8 bases). Germline V gives CDR1 SGHTA, CDR2 FQGNSA. The CDR3 runs to 16 residues. V gave up 5 bases and J gave up 4 bases, with 18 bases separating them. CDR3 DNA: TGTGCCAGCAGCCCAAGGACTAGCAGGGGGTACAATGAGCAGTTCTTC. This encodes CASSPRTSRGYNEQFF.

The chain carries TRBV9 and TRBJ1-2; TRBD1 is a possible D gene (6 bases). Germline CDR1 is SGDLS and CDR2 is YYNGEE. V was cut by 4 bases and J by 4 bases, with 20 bases left in between. The CDR3 is 16 residues long. Here the CDR3 DNA reads TGTGCCAGCAGCCCACTGGAGGGGGGGGCCCTCTATGGCTACACCTTC. Its protein product is CASSPLEGGALYGYTF. Based on the CDR3 plus reference TRBV9 and TRBJ1-2, the full variable domain is DSGVTQTPKHLITATGQRVTLRCSPRSGDLSVYWYQQSLDQGLQFLIQYYNGEERAKGNILERFSAQQFPDLHSELNLSSLELGDSALYFCASSPLEGGALYGYTFGSGTRLTVV.

This clone appeared once. V gene TRBV9 combines with J gene TRBJ2-3; D is possibly TRBD1 (5 bases). The CDR3 length is 13 residues. Trimming took off 7 bases at V and 5 bases at J, with 14 bases between the two ends. CDR1 SGDLS and CDR2 YYNGEE come from the germline V gene. As DNA, the CDR3 is TGTGCCAGCTCTCCTAATCAGGGAGATACGCAGTATTTT. Translating gives CASSPNQGDTQYF.